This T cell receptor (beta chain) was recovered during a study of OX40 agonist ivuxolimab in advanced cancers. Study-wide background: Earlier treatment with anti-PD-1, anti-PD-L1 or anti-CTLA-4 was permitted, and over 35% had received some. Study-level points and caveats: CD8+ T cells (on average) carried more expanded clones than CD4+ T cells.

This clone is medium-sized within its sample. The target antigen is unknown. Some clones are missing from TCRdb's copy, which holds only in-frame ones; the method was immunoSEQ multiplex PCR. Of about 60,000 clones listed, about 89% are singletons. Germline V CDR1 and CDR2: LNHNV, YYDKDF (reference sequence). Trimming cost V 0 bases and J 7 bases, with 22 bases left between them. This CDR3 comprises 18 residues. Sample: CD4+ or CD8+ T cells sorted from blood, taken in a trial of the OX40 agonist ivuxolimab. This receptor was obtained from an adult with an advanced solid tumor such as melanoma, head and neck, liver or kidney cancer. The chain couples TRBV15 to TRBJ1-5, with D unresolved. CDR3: CATSREIRTDPFGQPQHF. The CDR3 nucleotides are TGTGCCACCAGCAGAGAAATACGGACGGACCCTTTTGGCCAGCCCCAGCATTTT. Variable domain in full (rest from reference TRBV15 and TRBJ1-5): DAMVIQNPRYQVTQFGKPVTLSCSQTLNHNVMYWYQQKSSQAPKLLFHYYDKDFNNEADTPDNFQSRRPNTSFCFLDIRSPGLGDTAMYLCATSREIRTDPFGQPQHFGDGTRLSIL.